This T cell receptor beta chain originates from a study of T cell repertoires in cytomegalovirus infection. TCRdb itself ran the reads through MiXCR, one entry per CDR3 protein. The sample carries around 310,000 distinct CDR3 sequences, about 17% recorded once. This clonotype was found many times. The antigen is undetermined. This CDR3 spans 13 amino acids. V lost 2 bases, J lost 4 bases, and 6 bases lay in between. Study-wide findings and caveats: The ex vivo response was dominated by HLA-C-restricted CMV-specific TCR beta clonotypes. Summed public TCR beta family frequency identified CMV carriers bearing the relevant HLA.

The chain couples TRBV12-3 or TRBV12-4 to TRBJ1-5, with unresolved D. The TCR originated in a human donor in good health (CMV status not recorded). Some clones in this sample may be carry-over from other donors' samples. The specimen was PBMCs. The CDR3 DNA follows: TGTGCCAGCAGTTTAACACCTAATCAGCCCCAGCATTTT. Residues: CASSLTPNQPQHF.